The 14 T cell receptor beta chains given below trace back to one sample, sequenced in a study of OX40 agonist ivuxolimab in advanced cancers. Generated by immunoSEQ multiplex PCR, the TCRdb table keeps only in-frame clones and is missing some. The repertoire holds some 13,000 clones, with 80% to 90% as singletons. The starting material was CD4+ or CD8+ T cells sorted from blood, obtained in a trial of the OX40 agonist ivuxolimab. These receptors were collected from an adult with an advanced solid tumor such as melanoma, head and neck, liver or kidney cancer.

This clone was seen only once. The rearrangement joins TRBV6-1 to TRBJ1-3, with 7 bases aligning to TRBD1. The CDR3 is 14 amino acids. The V gene's germline CDR1 is MNHNS and CDR2 SASEGT. The V gene end was trimmed by 8 bases and the J gene end by 2 bases; junction bases not matched to a gene: 6. This chain's CDR3 is CASGDSSTGNTIYF. As DNA, the CDR3 is TGTGCCAGCGGGGACAGTTCAACTGGAAACACCATATATTTT.

V usage is TRBV27 and J usage is TRBJ2-7; D may correspond to TRBD1 or TRBD2 (5 bases each). The CDR3 length is 24 residues. V was clipped by 0 bases and J by 7 bases, with 43 bases between them. Looked up from germline, CDR1 is MNHEY and CDR2 is SMNVEV (reference sequence). CDR3 sequence reads: CASSLSDKDPGLRGPDTPGLEQYF. As DNA, the CDR3 is TGTGCCAGCAGTTTATCCGATAAAGATCCCGGTCTAAGGGGTCCGGACACACCGGGGTTGGAGCAGTACTTC.

The CDR3 is CASSLVIQDTQYF. The DNA for the CDR3 is TGTGCCAGCAGCTTGGTCATACAAGATACGCAGTATTTT. The chain couples TRBV5-6 to TRBJ2-3; D gene uncertain. Germline lookup yields CDR1 SGHDT and CDR2 YYEEEE. V dropped 0 bases and J dropped 5 bases, with 7 bases sitting between them. This CDR3 spans 13 amino acids.

The V gene is TRBV9, the J gene TRBJ2-1; either TRBD1 or TRBD2 may fit D (5 bases each). This CDR3 has 15 residues. From germline, CDR1 is SGDLS and CDR2 YYNGEE. V lost 2 bases and J 7 bases, leaving 16 bases between the germline ends. The CDR3 sequence is CASSVLGDGLNEQFF. The CDR3 region has the DNA TGTGCCAGCAGCGTCCTCGGGGACGGACTTAATGAGCAGTTCTTC.

This clone was counted a single time. The gene calls are TRBV6-1 and TRBJ1-2, with D unresolved. V gave up 2 bases and J gave up 4 bases, with 11 bases separating them. This CDR3 region has 14 residues. Looked up from germline, CDR1 is MNHNS and CDR2 is SASEGT. The DNA for the CDR3 is TGTGCCAGCAGTGAAATCGGCATTCTCTATGGCTACACCTTC. Translating it yields CASSEIGILYGYTF.

This rearrangement joins TRBV30 to TRBJ1-6; D is uncertain. The CDR3 sequence is 15 residues long. Germline CDR1 and CDR2: GTSNPN and SVGIG (reference sequence). The V and J ends lost 4 bases and 7 bases respectively, with 17 bases between them. The chain's CDR3 is CAWTPQNTENSPLHF. The CDR3 DNA is TGTGCCTGGACTCCCCAGAATACTGAGAATTCACCCCTCCACTTT. The whole variable domain, remainder taken from reference TRBV30 and TRBJ1-6, is SQTIHQWPATLVQPVGSPLSLECTVEGTSNPNLYWYRQAAGRGLQLLFYSVGIGQISSEVPQNLSASRPQDRQFILSSKKLLLSDSGFYLCAWTPQNTENSPLHFGNGTRLTVT.

V and J are TRBV6-5 and TRBJ1-1; no clear D gene. The CDR3 has 14 amino acids. The germline V gene has CDR1 MNHEY and CDR2 SVGAGI. V was trimmed by 4 bases and J by 5 bases, leaving 14 bases between them. This CDR3 is CASSFEGIRTEAFF. CDR3 bases: TGTGCCAGCAGTTTCGAGGGAATAAGGACTGAAGCTTTCTTT.

The CDR3 loop is CAISDGGQGGSPLHF. DNA for the CDR3: TGTGCCATCAGTGATGGCGGACAGGGAGGGTCACCCCTCCACTTT. The chain recombines TRBV10-3 with TRBJ1-6, with 8 nucleotides matching TRBD1. Germline CDR1 ENHRY, CDR2 SYGVKD. The CDR3 is 15 residues long. V lost 3 bases, J lost 10 bases, and 8 bases stayed unmatched.

The CDR3 DNA follows: TGTGCCAGTAGTCGAGGACAGAATTTTCAAGAGACCCAGTACTTC. This sequence encodes CASSRGQNFQETQYF. The rearrangement links TRBV19 to TRBJ2-5; TRBD1 might be the D (6 bases). Trimming shortened V by 5 bases and J by 2 bases, and 15 bases separated the two germline ends. Germline-derived CDR1 and CDR2 are LNHDA and SQIVND (reference sequence). CDR3 length: 15 residues.

The genes are TRBV11-2 and TRBJ1-1; weak D call: TRBD1 (5 bases). V dropped 0 bases and J dropped 4 bases, with 9 bases sitting between them. Germline-derived CDR1 and CDR2 are SGHAT and FQNNGV. The CDR3 length is 14 residues. CDR3 in DNA: TGTGCCAGCAGCTTAGATGGGGCTGGCACTGAAGCTTTCTTT. Its protein product is CASSLDGAGTEAFF.

This chain uses TRBV6-1 with TRBJ2-7; D is uncertain. Germline V lookup: CDR1 MNHNS, CDR2 SASEGT. The length of the CDR3 is 14 residues. Trimming removed 2 bases at V and 5 bases at J, with 13 bases between. The CDR3 loop is CASSESGVKDEQYF. The CDR3 DNA sequence: TGTGCCAGCAGTGAATCGGGTGTCAAGGACGAGCAGTACTTC.

V usage is TRBV5-1 and J usage is TRBJ2-5; D is uncertain. The CDR3 totals 12 residues. Germline values: CDR1 SGHRS, CDR2 YFSETQ. V was shortened by 0 bases and J by 4 bases, with 4 bases between the two germline ends. The CDR3, as DNA: TGCGCCAGCAGCTTGGAACTAGAGACCCAGTACTTC. Translated: CASSLELETQYF.

The chain carries TRBV19 and TRBJ2-1; 12 nucleotides align to TRBD2. Germline V gives CDR1 LNHDA, CDR2 SQIVND (reference sequence). With V trimmed by 6 bases and J by 6 bases, 6 bases remained unmatched. This CDR3 is built from 15 residues. CDR3 DNA: TGTGCCAGTAGCAACCTAGCGGGGGGGGTCAATGAGCAGTTCTTC. This translates into CASSNLAGGVNEQFF. Full variable domain (missing parts from reference TRBV19 and TRBJ2-1): DGGITQSPKYLFRKEGQNVTLSCEQNLNHDAMYWYRQDPGQGLRLIYYSQIVNDFQKGDIAEGYSVSREKKESFPLTVTSAQKNPTAFYLCASSNLAGGVNEQFFGPGTRLTVL.

The chain links TRBV5-1 to TRBJ2-3; D may be TRBD2 (5 bases). The V gene lost 0 bases and the J gene lost 7 bases, with 12 bases spanning the gap. CDR1 is SGHRS and CDR2 is YFSETQ in the germline V gene. This CDR3 spans 14 amino acids. DNA for the CDR3: TGCGCCAGCAGCTTGGGGGGAGAAGCAAATACGCAGTATTTT. Protein product: CASSLGGEANTQYF.